The next 6 T cell receptor beta chains were all read from a single sample in a study of T cells after yellow fever vaccination. TCRdb used MiXCR to reprocess the 5' RACE reads, holding one entry per CDR3 protein. The sample consists of some 49,000 distinct CDR3 sequences, 5.5% to 8% of them appearing once. Sample: PBMCs, either bulk or a sorted T-cell subset (CD4+, CD8+, memory, or dextramer-sorted; not recorded which), taken 45 days after the yellow fever booster vaccination. These receptors all come from a man younger than 45 who received the YFV17D yellow fever vaccine.

Within the sample, this clonotype is medium-sized (0.01 to 0.1%). This chain links TRBV20-1 with TRBJ2-3, with 11 bases matching TRBD2. Germline-derived CDR1 and CDR2 are DFQATT and SNEGSKA (reference sequence). The CDR3 loop spans 15 amino acids. J lost 5 bases, V lost 3 bases, and 7 bases had no gene match. The CDR3 DNA reads TGCAGTGCTAGGGAGACTAGCGGGAACGAAGATACGCAGTATTTT. Its protein product is CSARETSGNEDTQYF.

This clonotype has at least ten counts. The V gene is TRBV7-2, the J gene TRBJ2-2, with 9 bases matching TRBD2. Germline V lookup: CDR1 SGHTA, CDR2 FQGNSA. The length of the CDR3 is 17 residues. V dropped 4 bases and J dropped 4; count of bases not matched to a gene: 10. This chain's CDR3 is CASSSTRTSVITGELFF. The CDR3 DNA reads as TGTGCCAGCAGCTCGACCCGGACTAGCGTCATCACCGGGGAGCTGTTTTTT.

The rearrangement links TRBV30 to TRBJ1-6; 7 bases map to TRBD1. This CDR3 region has 13 residues. The germline V gene encodes CDR1 GTSNPN and CDR2 SVGIG (reference sequence). V gave up 4 bases and J gave up 7 bases; unmatched junction bases: 4. The CDR3 DNA follows: TGTGCCTGGACCGGGACAGAAAATTCACCCCTCCACTTT. As protein: CAWTGTENSPLHF.

This clonotype appeared many times. The chain carries TRBV24-1 and TRBJ2-5, with TRBD2 matching 7 bases. With 4 bases clipped from V and 5 bases from J, the junction kept 9 bases outside the gene matches. Germline V gene sequence: CDR1 KGHDR, CDR2 SFDVKD. This CDR3 has 15 amino acids. The CDR3 loop is CATSDPNGGLETQYF. CDR3 nucleotides: TGTGCCACCAGTGACCCCAACGGGGGGTTGGAGACCCAGTACTTC.

Details on this clonotype: With a much larger clone just one base away, this may be a read error. J is TRBJ2-2 and V is TRBV24-1, with a weak D call TRBD2 (5 bases). CDR1 is KGHDR and CDR2 is SFDVKD in the germline V gene. The CDR3 length is 14 residues. Here the CDR3 reads CASSDAGNTGELFF. The CDR3 nucleotides read TGTGCCTCCAGTGATGCGGGGAACACCGGGGAGCTGTTTTTT.

There are many counts of this clonotype. The V and J genes are TRBV6-2 or TRBV6-3 and TRBJ2-1; tentatively, D is TRBD2 (6 bases). With 8 bases removed from V and 5 bases from J, the gap between germline ends came to 16 bases. The germline V gene encodes CDR1 MNHEY and CDR2 SVGEGT. The CDR3 is 14 amino acids. This chain's CDR3 is CASVPGGTHNEQFF. The DNA of the CDR3 is TGTGCCAGCGTACCTGGCGGGACCCACAATGAGCAGTTCTTC.